Below are 11 T cell receptor beta chains sequenced from a single sample in a study of beta chain features in type 1 diabetes. Isolated RNA was reverse transcribed in full, so expressed TCRB transcripts were sequenced. Only in-frame clones appear in the TCRdb table, and some are missing; sequencing was by immunoSEQ multiplex PCR. Among roughly 330,000 clones listed, 11% were seen once. Sample: naive CD4+ T cells from blood. The receptors originated from a woman aged 25 to 39 in good health.

This chain connects TRBV4-1 to TRBJ2-7, with 8 bases aligning to TRBD2. CDR1 MGHRA and CDR2 YSYEKL come from the germline V gene. The length of the CDR3 is 16 residues. V lost 0 bases and J lost 3; bases outside the gene matches: 7. As DNA, the CDR3 is TGCGCCAGCAGCCAAGACTCAGCGGGAGCAAACTACGAGCAGTACTTC. Protein sequence: CASSQDSAGANYEQYF.

This clone was observed a handful of times. This chain connects TRBV19 to TRBJ2-7; TRBD2 might be the D (6 bases). Germline assignment: CDR1 LNHDA and CDR2 SQIVND (reference sequence). Trimming shortened V by 6 bases and J by 2 bases, and 17 bases separated the two germline ends. There are 15 residues in the CDR3. CDR3 sequence reads: CASSRGQGGTYEQYF. The CDR3 region has the DNA TGTGCCAGTAGCCGTGGTCAGGGAGGAACCTACGAGCAGTACTTC.

This clone has more than one count but fewer than ten. The chain uses TRBV9 and TRBJ2-3, with a possible D match to TRBD1 (6 bases). Deletions cut 0 bases from V and 1 base from J, with 18 bases between. Germline assignment: CDR1 SGDLS and CDR2 YYNGEE. This CDR3 is built from 18 residues. The CDR3 DNA reads TGTGCCAGCAGCGTAGTAGGAGCTAGGGGGAAGGGCACAGATACGCAGTATTTT. It encodes CASSVVGARGKGTDTQYF.

The chain has TRBV29-1 and TRBJ2-3; 8 bases match TRBD1. Germline CDR1 reads SQVTM; CDR2 reads ANQGSEA. The CDR3 has 13 amino acids. V lost 7 bases to trimming and J lost 2 bases; unmatched junction nucleotides: 5. This chain's CDR3 is CSGGQGATDTQYF. In DNA form, the CDR3 reads TGCAGCGGAGGACAGGGAGCCACAGATACGCAGTATTTT.

This clone was detected a few times. The rearrangement uses TRBV30 and TRBJ2-7; 8 nucleotides align to TRBD2. V trimming: 4 bases; J trimming: 2 bases; junction bases outside the gene matches: 10. The CDR3 extends over 15 amino acids. The germline CDR1 and CDR2 sequences are GTSNPN and SVGIG (reference sequence). CDR3 region: CAWIRSGSPPYEQYF. CDR3 bases: TGTGCCTGGATTAGGAGCGGGAGTCCTCCCTACGAGCAGTACTTC.

This clone was observed a few times. J is TRBJ1-5 and V is TRBV19; unclear D gene. Trimming pared 5 bases from V and 1 base from J, leaving 9 bases between. The germline V gene encodes CDR1 LNHDA and CDR2 SQIVND (reference sequence). CDR3 length: 14 amino acids. CDR3 in amino acids: CASSSRSSNQPQHF. In DNA form, the CDR3 reads TGTGCCAGTAGTTCCCGTAGCAGCAATCAGCCCCAGCATTTT.

This clone was seen more than once but under ten times. This chain uses TRBV11-2 with TRBJ2-1; no reliable D call. Per the germline V gene, CDR1 is SGHAT and CDR2 is FQNNGV. Deletions cut 1 base from V and 5 bases from J, with 3 bases between. The CDR3 runs 12 residues. The CDR3 sequence is CASSLADNEQFF. In DNA, the CDR3 is TGTGCCAGCAGCTTAGCTGACAATGAGCAGTTCTTC.

This clone was picked up a small number of times. V and J are TRBV30 and TRBJ2-1; TRBD1 matches at 8 bases. V shed 0 bases and J 6 bases; nucleotides not matched to a gene: 4. This CDR3 has 14 residues. Germline values: CDR1 GTSNPN, CDR2 SVGIG (reference sequence). CDR3 coding DNA: TGTGCCTGGAGTGTAGACGGGACAGGCAATGAGCAGTTCTTC. Translation gives CAWSVDGTGNEQFF.

The chain combines TRBV11-3 with TRBJ2-3, with 9 bases identical to TRBD2. This CDR3 has 14 amino acids. Germline V CDR1 and CDR2: SGHNT, YENEEA. Germline trimming cut 5 bases from V and 6 bases from J; bases unmatched to any gene: 6. CDR3 region: CASSRSGRLDTQYF. For the CDR3, the DNA is TGTGCCAGCAGCCGGAGCGGGAGGCTCGATACGCAGTATTTT.

This clone occurred a few times. This chain links TRBV9 with TRBJ1-3; D is ambiguous. CDR3 size: 12 residues. V lost 0 bases, J lost 8 bases, and 6 bases lay in between. Per germline, CDR1 SGDLS and CDR2 YYNGEE. CDR3 in DNA: TGTGCCAGCAGCGTAGCCGCGGACACCATATATTTT. Encoded protein: CASSVAADTIYF.

V gene TRBV28 combines with J gene TRBJ2-7, with 10 bases lining up with TRBD1. The ends lost 4 bases at V and 2 bases at J; junction bases unmatched: 8. The CDR3 covers 16 residues. Germline CDR1 and CDR2: MDHEN and SYDVKM. The CDR3 here is CASSSPTGQGTYEQYF. The DNA for the CDR3 is TGTGCCAGCAGTTCGCCCACGGGACAGGGGACCTACGAGCAGTACTTC.